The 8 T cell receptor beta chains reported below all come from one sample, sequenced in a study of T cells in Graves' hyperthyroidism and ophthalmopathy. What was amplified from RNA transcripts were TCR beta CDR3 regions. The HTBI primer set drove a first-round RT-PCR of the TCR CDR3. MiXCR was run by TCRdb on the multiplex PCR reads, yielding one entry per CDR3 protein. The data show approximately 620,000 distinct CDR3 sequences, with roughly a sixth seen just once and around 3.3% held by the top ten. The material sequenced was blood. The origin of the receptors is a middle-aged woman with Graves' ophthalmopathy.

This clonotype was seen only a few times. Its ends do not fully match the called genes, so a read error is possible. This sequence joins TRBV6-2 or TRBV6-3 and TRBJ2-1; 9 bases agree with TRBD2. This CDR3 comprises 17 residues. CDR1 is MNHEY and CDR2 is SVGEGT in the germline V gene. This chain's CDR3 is CASSYETSGLSYNEQLF. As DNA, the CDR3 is TGTGCCAGCAGTTACGAGACTAGCGGACTCTCCTACAATGAGCAGCTCTTC.

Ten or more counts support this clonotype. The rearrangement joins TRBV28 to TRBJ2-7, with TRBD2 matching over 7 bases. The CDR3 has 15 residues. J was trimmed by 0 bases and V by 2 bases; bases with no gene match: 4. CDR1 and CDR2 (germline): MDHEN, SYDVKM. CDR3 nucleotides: TGTGCCAGCAGTTTAAAGCGGGGCCTCTCCTACGAGCAGTACTTC. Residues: CASSLKRGLSYEQYF.

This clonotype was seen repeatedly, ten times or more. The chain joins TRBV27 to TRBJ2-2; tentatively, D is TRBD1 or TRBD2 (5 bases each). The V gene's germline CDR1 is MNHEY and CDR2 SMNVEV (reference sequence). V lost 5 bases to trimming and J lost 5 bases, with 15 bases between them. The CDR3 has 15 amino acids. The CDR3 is CASSPRDPRTGELFF. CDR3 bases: TGTGCCAGCAGTCCCCGGGACCCCAGGACCGGGGAGCTGTTTTTT.

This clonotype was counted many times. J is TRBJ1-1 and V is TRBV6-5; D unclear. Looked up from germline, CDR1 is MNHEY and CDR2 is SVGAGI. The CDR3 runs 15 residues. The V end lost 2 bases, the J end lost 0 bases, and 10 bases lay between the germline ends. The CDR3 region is CASSYGYQLNTEAFF. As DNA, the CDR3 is TGTGCCAGCAGTTACGGTTACCAACTGAACACTGAAGCTTTCTTT.

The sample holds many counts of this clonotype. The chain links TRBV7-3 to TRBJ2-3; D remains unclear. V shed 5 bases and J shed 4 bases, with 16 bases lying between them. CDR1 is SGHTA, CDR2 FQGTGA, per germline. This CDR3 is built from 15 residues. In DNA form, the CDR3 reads TGTGCCAGCAGCCCTCAAACGGGCGGAGCAGATACGCAGTATTTT. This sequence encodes CASSPQTGGADTQYF. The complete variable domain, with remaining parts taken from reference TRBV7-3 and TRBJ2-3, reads GAGVSQTPSNKVTEKGKYVELRCDPISGHTALYWYRQSLGQGPEFLIYFQGTGAADDSGLPNDRFFAVRPEGSVSTLKIQRTERGDSAVYLCASSPQTGGADTQYFGPGTRLTVL.

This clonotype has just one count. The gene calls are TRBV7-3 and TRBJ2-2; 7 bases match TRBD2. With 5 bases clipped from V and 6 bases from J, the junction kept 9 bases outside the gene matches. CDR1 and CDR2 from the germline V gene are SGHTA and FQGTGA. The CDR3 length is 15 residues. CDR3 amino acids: CASSLSGDASGELFF. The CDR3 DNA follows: TGTGCCAGCAGCCTCAGCGGGGATGCCTCCGGGGAGCTGTTTTTT. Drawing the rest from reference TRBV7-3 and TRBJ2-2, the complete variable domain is GAGVSQTPSNKVTEKGKYVELRCDPISGHTALYWYRQSLGQGPEFLIYFQGTGAADDSGLPNDRFFAVRPEGSVSTLKIQRTERGDSAVYLCASSLSGDASGELFFGEGSRLTVL.

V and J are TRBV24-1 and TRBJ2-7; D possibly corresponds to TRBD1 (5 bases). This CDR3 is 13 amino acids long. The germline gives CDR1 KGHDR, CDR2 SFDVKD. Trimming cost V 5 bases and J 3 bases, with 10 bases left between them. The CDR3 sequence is CATSGKGNYEQYF. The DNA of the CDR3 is TGTGCCACCAGTGGAAAGGGGAACTACGAGCAGTACTTC.

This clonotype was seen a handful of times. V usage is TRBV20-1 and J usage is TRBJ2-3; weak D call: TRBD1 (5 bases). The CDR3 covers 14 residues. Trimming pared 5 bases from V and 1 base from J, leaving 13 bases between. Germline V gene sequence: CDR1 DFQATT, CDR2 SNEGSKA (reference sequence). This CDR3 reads CSAAKTQGTDTQYF. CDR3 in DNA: TGCAGTGCTGCAAAAACACAGGGCACAGATACGCAGTATTTT.